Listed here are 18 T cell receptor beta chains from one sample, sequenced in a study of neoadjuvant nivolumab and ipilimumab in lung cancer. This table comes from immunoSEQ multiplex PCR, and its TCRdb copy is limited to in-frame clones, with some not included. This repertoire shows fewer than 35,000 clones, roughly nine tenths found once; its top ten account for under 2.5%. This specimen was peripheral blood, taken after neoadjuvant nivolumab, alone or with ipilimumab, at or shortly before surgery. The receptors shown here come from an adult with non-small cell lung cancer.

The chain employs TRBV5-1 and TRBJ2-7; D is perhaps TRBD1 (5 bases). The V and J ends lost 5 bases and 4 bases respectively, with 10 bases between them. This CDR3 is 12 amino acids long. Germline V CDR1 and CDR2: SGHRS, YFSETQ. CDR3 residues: CASSYPGYEQYF. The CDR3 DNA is TGCGCCAGCAGTTACCCAGGGTACGAGCAGTACTTC.

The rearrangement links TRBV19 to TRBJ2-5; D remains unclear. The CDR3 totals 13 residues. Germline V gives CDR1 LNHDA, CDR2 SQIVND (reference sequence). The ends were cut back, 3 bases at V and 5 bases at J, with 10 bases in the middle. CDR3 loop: CASSIDLGETQYF. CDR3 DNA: TGTGCCAGTAGTATTGATCTCGGGGAGACCCAGTACTTC.

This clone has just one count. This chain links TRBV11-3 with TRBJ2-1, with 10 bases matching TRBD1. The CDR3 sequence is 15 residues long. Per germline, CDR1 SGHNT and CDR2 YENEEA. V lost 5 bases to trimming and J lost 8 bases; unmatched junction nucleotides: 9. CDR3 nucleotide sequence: TGTGCCAGCAGCCGTGGGACAGGGGAGCTCGATGAGCAGTTCTTC. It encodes CASSRGTGELDEQFF. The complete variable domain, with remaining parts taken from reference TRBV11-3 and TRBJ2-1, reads EAGVVQSPRYKIIEKKQPVAFWCNPISGHNTLYWYLQNLGQGPELLIRYENEEAVDDSQLPKDRFSAERLKGVDSTLKIQPAELGDSAVYLCASSRGTGELDEQFFGPGTRLTVL.

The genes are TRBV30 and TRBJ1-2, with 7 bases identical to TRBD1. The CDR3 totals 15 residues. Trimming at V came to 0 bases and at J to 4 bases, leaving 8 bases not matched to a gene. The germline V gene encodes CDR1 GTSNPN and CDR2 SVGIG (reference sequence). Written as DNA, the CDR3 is TGTGCCTGGAGTGTAAGGGGGCGGAACGGCTATGGCTACACCTTC. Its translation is CAWSVRGRNGYGYTF. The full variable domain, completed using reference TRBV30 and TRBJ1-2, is SQTIHQWPATLVQPVGSPLSLECTVEGTSNPNLYWYRQAAGRGLQLLFYSVGIGQISSEVPQNLSASRPQDRQFILSSKKLLLSDSGFYLCAWSVRGRNGYGYTFGSGTRLTVV.

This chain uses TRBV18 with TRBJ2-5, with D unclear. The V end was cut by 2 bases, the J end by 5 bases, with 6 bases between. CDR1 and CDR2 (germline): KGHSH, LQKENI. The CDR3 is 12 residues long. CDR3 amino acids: CASSPSSETQYF. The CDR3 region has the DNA TGTGCCAGCTCACCATCTTCGGAGACCCAGTACTTC.

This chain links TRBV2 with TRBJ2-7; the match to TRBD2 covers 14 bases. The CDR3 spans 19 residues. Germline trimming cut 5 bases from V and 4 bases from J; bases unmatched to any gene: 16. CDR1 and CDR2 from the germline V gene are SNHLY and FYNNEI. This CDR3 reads CASSLGLAGGPFSPYEQYF. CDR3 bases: TGTGCCAGCAGTCTTGGACTAGCGGGAGGCCCCTTTTCCCCATACGAGCAGTACTTC.

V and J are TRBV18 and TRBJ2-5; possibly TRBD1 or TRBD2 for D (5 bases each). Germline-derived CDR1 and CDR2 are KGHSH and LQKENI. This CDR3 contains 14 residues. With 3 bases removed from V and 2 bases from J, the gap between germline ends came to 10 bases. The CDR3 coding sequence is TGTGCCAGCTCACCGGGACCTCCGCAAGAGACCCAGTACTTC. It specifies CASSPGPPQETQYF.

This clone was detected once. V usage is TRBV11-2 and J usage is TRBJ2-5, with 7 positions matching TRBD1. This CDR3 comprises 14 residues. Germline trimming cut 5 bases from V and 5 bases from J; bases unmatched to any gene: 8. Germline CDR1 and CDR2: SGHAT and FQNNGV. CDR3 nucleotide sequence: TGTGCCAGCAGCGACACAGGGGTTGCGGAGACCCAGTACTTC. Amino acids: CASSDTGVAETQYF. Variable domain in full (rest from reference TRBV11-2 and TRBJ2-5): EAGVAQSPRYKIIEKRQSVAFWCNPISGHATLYWYQQILGQGPKLLIQFQNNGVVDDSQLPKDRFSAERLKGVDSTLKIQPAKLEDSAVYLCASSDTGVAETQYFGPGTRLLVL.

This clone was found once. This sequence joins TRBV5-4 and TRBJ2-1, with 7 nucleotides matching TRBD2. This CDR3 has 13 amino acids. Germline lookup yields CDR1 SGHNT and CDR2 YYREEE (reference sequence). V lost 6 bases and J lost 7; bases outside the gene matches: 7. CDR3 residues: CASTEVRGNEQFF. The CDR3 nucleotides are TGTGCCAGCACAGAGGTGCGGGGGAATGAGCAGTTCTTC.

CDR3 in DNA: TGTGCCAGCCAAAAGGGGCAGTTGTACGAGCAGTACTTC. Amino acids: CASQKGQLYEQYF. The genes are TRBV11-1 and TRBJ2-7, with a weak D call TRBD1 (5 bases). Looked up from germline, CDR1 is SGHAT and CDR2 is FQDESV (reference sequence). The CDR3 length is 13 residues. The V end lost 8 bases, the J end lost 4 bases, and 15 bases lay between the germline ends.

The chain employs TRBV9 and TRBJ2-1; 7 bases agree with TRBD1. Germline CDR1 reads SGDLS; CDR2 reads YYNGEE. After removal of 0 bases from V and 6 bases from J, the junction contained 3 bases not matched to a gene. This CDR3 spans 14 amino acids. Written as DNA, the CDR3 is TGTGCCAGCAGCGTAGATCAGGGGGTCAATGAGCAGTTCTTC. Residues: CASSVDQGVNEQFF. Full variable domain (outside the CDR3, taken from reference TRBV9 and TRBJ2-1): DSGVTQTPKHLITATGQRVTLRCSPRSGDLSVYWYQQSLDQGLQFLIQYYNGEERAKGNILERFSAQQFPDLHSELNLSSLELGDSALYFCASSVDQGVNEQFFGPGTRLTVL.

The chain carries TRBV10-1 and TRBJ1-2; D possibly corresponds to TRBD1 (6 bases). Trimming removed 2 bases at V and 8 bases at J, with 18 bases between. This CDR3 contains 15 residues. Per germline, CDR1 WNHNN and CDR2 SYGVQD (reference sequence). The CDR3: CASSELGGGLCGYTF. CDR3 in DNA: TGCGCCAGCAGTGAGCTGGGAGGGGGTTTATGCGGCTACACCTTC.

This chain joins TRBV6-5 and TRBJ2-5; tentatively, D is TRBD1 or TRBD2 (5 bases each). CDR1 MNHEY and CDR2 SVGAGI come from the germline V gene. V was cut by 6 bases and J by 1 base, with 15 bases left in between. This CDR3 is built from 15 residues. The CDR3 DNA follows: TGTGCCAGCAGCCCTGCCGGGGACCTCCAAGAGACCCAGTACTTC. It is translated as CASSPAGDLQETQYF.

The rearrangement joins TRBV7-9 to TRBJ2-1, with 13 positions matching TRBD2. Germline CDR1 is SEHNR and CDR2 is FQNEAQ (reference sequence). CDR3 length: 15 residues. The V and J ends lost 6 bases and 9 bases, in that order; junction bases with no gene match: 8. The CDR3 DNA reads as TGTGCCAGCAGTAGGACTAGCGGGAGACATGGTGAGCAGTTCTTC. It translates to CASSRTSGRHGEQFF.

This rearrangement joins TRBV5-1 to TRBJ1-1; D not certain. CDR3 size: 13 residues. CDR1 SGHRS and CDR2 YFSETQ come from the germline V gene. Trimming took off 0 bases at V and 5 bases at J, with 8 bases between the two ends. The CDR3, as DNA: TGCGCCAGCAGCTTGGCCACGAGAACTGAAGCTTTCTTT. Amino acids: CASSLATRTEAFF.

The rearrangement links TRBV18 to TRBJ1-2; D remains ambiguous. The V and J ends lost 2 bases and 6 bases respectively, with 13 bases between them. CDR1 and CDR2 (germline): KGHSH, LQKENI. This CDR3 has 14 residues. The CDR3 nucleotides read TGTGCCAGCTCACCAAGCCCACCAGGAAATGGCTACACCTTC. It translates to CASSPSPPGNGYTF. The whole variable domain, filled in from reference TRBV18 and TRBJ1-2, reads NAGVMQNPRHLVRRRGQEARLRCSPMKGHSHVYWYRQLPEEGLKFMVYLQKENIIDESGMPKERFSAEFPKEGPSILRIQQVVRGDSAAYFCASSPSPPGNGYTFGSGTRLTVV.

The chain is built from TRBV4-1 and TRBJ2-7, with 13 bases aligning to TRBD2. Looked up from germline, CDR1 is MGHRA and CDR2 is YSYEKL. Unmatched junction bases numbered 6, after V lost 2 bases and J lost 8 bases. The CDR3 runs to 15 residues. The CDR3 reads CASSQTGLAGVKQYF. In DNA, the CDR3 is TGCGCCAGCAGCCAAACCGGACTAGCGGGAGTTAAGCAGTACTTC.

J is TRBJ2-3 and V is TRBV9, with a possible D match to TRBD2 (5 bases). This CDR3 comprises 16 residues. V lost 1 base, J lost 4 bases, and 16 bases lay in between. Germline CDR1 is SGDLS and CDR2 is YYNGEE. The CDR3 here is CASSVQRTGKADTQYF. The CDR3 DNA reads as TGTGCCAGCAGCGTACAGAGGACGGGAAAGGCAGATACGCAGTATTTT. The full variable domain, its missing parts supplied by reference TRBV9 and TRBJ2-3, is DSGVTQTPKHLITATGQRVTLRCSPRSGDLSVYWYQQSLDQGLQFLIQYYNGEERAKGNILERFSAQQFPDLHSELNLSSLELGDSALYFCASSVQRTGKADTQYFGPGTRLTVL.